The rows below give T cell receptor beta chains drawn from one sample of a study of cytomegalovirus exposure and HLA in healthy donors. TCRdb's table, derived via immunoSEQ multiplex PCR, lists solely in-frame clones and lacks some. The sample records about 150,000 clones, about three quarters being singletons. Sequenced material: PBMCs. The receptors originated from a man aged 18 to 30 in good health and CMV-seronegative. Both conserved end residues are part of each CDR3. The order of the fields is D gene, J gene, CDR3 length, V gene, clone size, CDR3 DNA, CDR3 protein. D genes are given only for firm matches. Some rows mark clone size as missing; the rest say once, few, many or name a class of expanded clone.

NA,TRBJ2-3,15,TRBV19,NA,TGTGCCAGTAGGGTGGCTCCTTCTAGCACAGATACGCAGTATTTT,CASRVAPSSTDTQYF
TRBD1,TRBJ1-1,14,TRBV14,NA,TGTGCCAGCAGCCGGACAGGGGAGAACACTGAAGCTTTCTTT,CASSRTGENTEAFF
TRBD2,TRBJ2-7,14,TRBV27,NA,TGTGCCAGCAAGGTAGCGGGCGCCTCCTACGAGCAGTACTTC,CASKVAGASYEQYF
TRBD1,TRBJ2-2,16,TRBV5-1,NA,TGCGCCAGCAGCTCCAGGGGGACAGGCTACACCGGGGAGCTGTTTTTT,CASSSRGTGYTGELFF
NA,TRBJ2-1,12,TRBV28,NA,TGTGGCTCCGGTGAGGTCCTGAATGAGCAGTTCTTC,CGSGEVLNEQFF
TRBD2,TRBJ2-7,16,TRBV5-1,NA,TGCGCCAGCAGCTTGTTGATCGAGCGGGGGTCCTACGAGCAGTACTTC,CASSLLIERGSYEQYF
TRBD1,TRBJ2-7,14,TRBV5-1,NA,TGCGCCAGCAGCCCCCGACAGGGCTCCTACGAGCAGTACTTC,CASSPRQGSYEQYF
NA,TRBJ2-6,16,TRBV30,NA,TGTGCCTGGCGGATGGGAGAGGGCTCTGGGGCCAACGTCCTGACTTTC,CAWRMGEGSGANVLTF
NA,TRBJ2-7,15,TRBV7-2,NA,TGTGCCAGCAGCGAAACCGACAGGAGCTCCTACGAGCAGTACTTC,CASSETDRSSYEQYF
NA,TRBJ1-1,14,TRBV9,NA,TGTGCCAGCAGCGCCGTCAGGGCGAACACTGAAGCTTTCTTT,CASSAVRANTEAFF
NA,TRBJ2-7,15,TRBV19,NA,TGTGCCAGTAGTACCCCCGGGTCGGGAGTTGGTGAGCAGTACTTC,CASSTPGSGVGEQYF
NA,TRBJ2-5,14,TRBV18,once,TGTGCCAGCTCTAGGCTCTTGGAGGAAGAGACCCAGTACTTC,CASSRLLEEETQYF
TRBD2,TRBJ2-7,15,TRBV6-4,NA,TGTGCCAGCAGTGACACGGCGGGAGGGCCGGAGGAGCAGTACTTC,CASSDTAGGPEEQYF
NA,TRBJ2-3,15,TRBV5-8,once,TGTGCCAGCAGCTTCTGGCCTGGACACACAGATACGCAGTATTTT,CASSFWPGHTDTQYF
TRBD1,TRBJ2-7,15,TRBV9,once,TGTGCCAGCGGGCTTAGGACAGGGGCGTCCTACGAGCAGTACTTC,CASGLRTGASYEQYF
TRBD2,TRBJ2-1,14,TRBV27,once,TGTGCCAGCAATCCGACTAGCACTTACAATGAGCAGTTCTTC,CASNPTSTYNEQFF
NA,TRBJ2-3,14,TRBV25-1,few,TGTGCCAGCAGCCCAGTCCCAGGGCCAGATACGCAGTATTTT,CASSPVPGPDTQYF
TRBD1,TRBJ2-7,16,TRBV7-9,NA,TGTGCCAGCAGCTCTGGTGGGGACAGGGGATCCTACGAGCAGTACTTC,CASSSGGDRGSYEQYF
NA,TRBJ2-7,13,TRBV6-1,once,TGTGCCAGCTGTTTTGGCGGATCCTACGAGCAGTACTTC,CASCFGGSYEQYF
NA,TRBJ2-6,17,TRBV4-3,NA,TGCGCCAGCAGCCGGACCGTACAGGGCCCTGGGGCCAACGTCCTGACTTTC,CASSRTVQGPGANVLTF
TRBD1,TRBJ1-4,15,TRBV6-5,NA,TGTGCCAGCAGGGGAACCGGGACAGGGAGAGAAAAACTGTTTTTT,CASRGTGTGREKLFF
NA,TRBJ1-1,14,TRBV9,NA,TGTGCCAGCAGCGTAGCACACCGGAACACTGAAGCTTTCTTT,CASSVAHRNTEAFF
TRBD2,TRBJ2-7,20,TRBV9,once,TGTGCCAGCAGCGTAGAAGAGGGGGGACTAGCGGGAGTCCGGGGGTACGAGCAGTACTTC,CASSVEEGGLAGVRGYEQYF
NA,TRBJ1-2,16,TRBV9,NA,TGTGCCAGCAGCGTAGCTTGGAGGGGCACTAACTATGGCTACACCTTC,CASSVAWRGTNYGYTF
NA,TRBJ2-7,15,TRBV2,few,TGTGCCAGCACCGAGGGACACCCCCGTTCCTACGAGCAGTACTTC,CASTEGHPRSYEQYF
NA,TRBJ2-6,20,TRBV7-8,NA,TGTGCCAGCAGCCTCCCCGTCCGACAGCCCCCAGGGTCTGGGGCCAACGTCCTGACTTTC,CASSLPVRQPPGSGANVLTF